The 13 T cell receptor beta chains in this list originate from one sample, sequenced in a study of T cells in Graves' hyperthyroidism and ophthalmopathy. Authors of the study amplified TCR beta CDR3 regions from RNA transcripts. The HTBI primer set was used in a first-round RT-PCR of the TCR CDR3. TCRdb re-derived calls from the multiplex PCR reads in MiXCR, one entry per CDR3 protein. The sample lists 300,000 to 500,000 distinct CDR3 sequences; about 15% were seen once. The sequencing input was blood. The receptors originated from a woman in her thirties with Graves' hyperthyroidism.

This clonotype was counted only a few times. The V and J genes are TRBV5-1 and TRBJ2-7; D may be TRBD1 (6 bases). The CDR3 contains 17 residues. Trimming pared 2 bases from V and 5 bases from J, leaving 23 bases between. From germline, CDR1 is SGHRS and CDR2 YFSETQ. CDR3 DNA: TGCGCCAGCAGCTTACAACCGGGACACTCGTTTTCCGACGAGCAGTACTTC. Amino acid sequence: CASSLQPGHSFSDEQYF.

This clonotype showed up just a few times. The chain joins TRBV12-3 or TRBV12-4 to TRBJ2-3; no definite D call. With 1 base removed from V and 5 bases from J, the gap between germline ends came to 7 bases. This CDR3 contains 13 residues. CDR3 bases: TGTGCCAGCAGTTTAGGATCAGGAGATACGCAGTATTTT. This encodes CASSLGSGDTQYF.

This clonotype was observed at least ten times. V is TRBV2 and J is TRBJ2-7; 10 bases agree with TRBD2. The CDR3 sequence is 14 residues long. CDR1 is SNHLY and CDR2 is FYNNEI in the germline V gene. V dropped 5 bases and J dropped 0; count of bases not matched to a gene: 1. The CDR3 DNA is TGTGCCAGCAGTTCTAGCGGGAGCTCCTACGAGCAGTACTTC. Its protein is CASSSSGSSYEQYF. Combining the CDR3 with reference TRBV2 and TRBJ2-7 gives the whole variable domain EPEVTQTPSHQVTQMGQEVILRCVPISNHLYFYWYRQILGQKVEFLVSFYNNEISEKSEIFDDQFSVERPDGSNFTLKIRSTKLEDSAMYFCASSSSGSSYEQYFGPGTRLTVT.

The rearrangement joins TRBV29-1 to TRBJ2-2; TRBD2 might be the D (5 bases). The CDR3 has 13 amino acids. V dropped 3 bases and J dropped 2 bases, with 7 bases sitting between them. Germline CDR1 SQVTM, CDR2 ANQGSEA. The CDR3 region is CSVDRGNTGELFF. The DNA of the CDR3 is TGCAGCGTTGATCGGGGAAACACCGGGGAGCTGTTTTTT.

This rearrangement joins TRBV29-1 to TRBJ2-1; D remains unclear. Germline assignment: CDR1 SQVTM and CDR2 ANQGSEA. CDR3 length: 13 amino acids. With 4 bases removed from V and 0 bases from J, the gap between germline ends came to 7 bases. This CDR3 is CSVGESSYNEQFF. Here the CDR3 DNA reads TGCAGCGTTGGAGAGAGCTCCTACAATGAGCAGTTCTTC.

This chain joins TRBV6-1 and TRBJ1-4, with 7 bases identical to TRBD1. This CDR3 region has 13 residues. V shed 6 bases and J 5 bases; nucleotides not matched to a gene: 3. CDR1 is MNHNS, CDR2 SASEGT, per germline. The CDR3 nucleotides read TGTGCCAGCAGGGGGACAGTGAATGAAAAACTGTTTTTT. It encodes CASRGTVNEKLFF.

This clonotype was seen a few times. The chain carries TRBV19 and TRBJ2-3, with D maybe TRBD1 (5 bases). The CDR3 runs to 13 residues. Germline values: CDR1 LNHDA, CDR2 SQIVND (reference sequence). The CDR3 reads CAMGLTTTDTQYF. For the CDR3, the DNA is TGTGCGATGGGGCTAACAACCACAGATACGCAGTATTTT. Combining the CDR3 with reference TRBV19 and TRBJ2-3 gives the whole variable domain DGGITQSPKYLFRKEGQNVTLSCEQNLNHDAMYWYRQDPGQGLRLIYYSQIVNDFQKGDIAEGYSVSREKKESFPLTVTSAQKNPTAFYLCAMGLTTTDTQYFGPGTRLTVL.

Concerning this clonotype: A junction boundary mismatches the germline segment, possibly from a read error. The chain combines TRBV24-1 with TRBJ2-5, with 10 bases aligning to TRBD2. This CDR3 has 15 residues. Germline loops: CDR1 KGHDR, CDR2 SFDVKD. CDR3: CATSVRTSGQGTQYF. As DNA, the CDR3 is TGTGCCACCAGTGTAAGGACTAGCGGACAAGGGACCCAGTACTTC.

This clonotype has more than one count but fewer than ten. The chain uses TRBV2 and TRBJ2-7; 7 bases align to TRBD2. The V gene end was trimmed by 8 bases and the J gene end by 1 base; junction bases not matched to a gene: 8. Germline CDR1 is SNHLY and CDR2 is FYNNEI. CDR3 length equals 14 residues. The CDR3 is CASGSSGNSYEQYF. CDR3 in DNA: TGTGCCAGCGGATCGAGCGGGAATTCCTACGAGCAGTACTTC. Full variable domain (missing parts from reference TRBV2 and TRBJ2-7): EPEVTQTPSHQVTQMGQEVILRCVPISNHLYFYWYRQILGQKVEFLVSFYNNEISEKSEIFDDQFSVERPDGSNFTLKIRSTKLEDSAMYFCASGSSGNSYEQYFGPGTRLTVT.

The rearrangement joins TRBV19 to TRBJ1-2, with D perhaps TRBD1 (5 bases). In germline, CDR1 is LNHDA, CDR2 SQIVND (reference sequence). Between the trimmed V and J ends, which lost 8 bases and 5 bases, there was a span of 15 bases. The CDR3 extends over 13 amino acids. CDR3 bases: TGTGCCAGTCGTTGGGGGGGACGTTATGGCTACACCTTC. It codes for CASRWGGRYGYTF.

This chain links TRBV12-3 or TRBV12-4 with TRBJ2-2; 8 nucleotides agree with TRBD2. With V trimmed by 3 bases and J by 4 bases, 7 bases remained unmatched. The CDR3 is 16 residues long. The CDR3 reads CASSFSPLAGTGELFF. CDR3 coding DNA: TGTGCCAGCAGTTTTTCGCCTCTAGCGGGCACCGGGGAGCTGTTTTTT.

This clonotype was counted ten times or more. The chain joins TRBV18 to TRBJ2-2; D remains ambiguous. The length of the CDR3 is 13 residues. Germline assignment: CDR1 KGHSH and CDR2 LQKENI. The V end lost 2 bases, the J end lost 3 bases, and 4 bases lay between the germline ends. The CDR3 reads CASSPAYTGELFF. CDR3 DNA sequence: TGTGCCAGCTCACCAGCGTACACCGGGGAGCTGTTTTTT.

In its sample, this clonotype was seen many times. The CDR3 sequence: CAFKLRGTEAFF. The CDR3 DNA is TGTGCCTTTAAACTCCGGGGGACTGAAGCTTTCTTT. This chain links TRBV30 with TRBJ1-1; D is possibly TRBD1 (5 bases). The CDR3 loop spans 12 amino acids. The V gene lost 7 bases and the J gene lost 5 bases, with 14 bases spanning the gap. Germline CDR1 and CDR2: GTSNPN and SVGIG (reference sequence).